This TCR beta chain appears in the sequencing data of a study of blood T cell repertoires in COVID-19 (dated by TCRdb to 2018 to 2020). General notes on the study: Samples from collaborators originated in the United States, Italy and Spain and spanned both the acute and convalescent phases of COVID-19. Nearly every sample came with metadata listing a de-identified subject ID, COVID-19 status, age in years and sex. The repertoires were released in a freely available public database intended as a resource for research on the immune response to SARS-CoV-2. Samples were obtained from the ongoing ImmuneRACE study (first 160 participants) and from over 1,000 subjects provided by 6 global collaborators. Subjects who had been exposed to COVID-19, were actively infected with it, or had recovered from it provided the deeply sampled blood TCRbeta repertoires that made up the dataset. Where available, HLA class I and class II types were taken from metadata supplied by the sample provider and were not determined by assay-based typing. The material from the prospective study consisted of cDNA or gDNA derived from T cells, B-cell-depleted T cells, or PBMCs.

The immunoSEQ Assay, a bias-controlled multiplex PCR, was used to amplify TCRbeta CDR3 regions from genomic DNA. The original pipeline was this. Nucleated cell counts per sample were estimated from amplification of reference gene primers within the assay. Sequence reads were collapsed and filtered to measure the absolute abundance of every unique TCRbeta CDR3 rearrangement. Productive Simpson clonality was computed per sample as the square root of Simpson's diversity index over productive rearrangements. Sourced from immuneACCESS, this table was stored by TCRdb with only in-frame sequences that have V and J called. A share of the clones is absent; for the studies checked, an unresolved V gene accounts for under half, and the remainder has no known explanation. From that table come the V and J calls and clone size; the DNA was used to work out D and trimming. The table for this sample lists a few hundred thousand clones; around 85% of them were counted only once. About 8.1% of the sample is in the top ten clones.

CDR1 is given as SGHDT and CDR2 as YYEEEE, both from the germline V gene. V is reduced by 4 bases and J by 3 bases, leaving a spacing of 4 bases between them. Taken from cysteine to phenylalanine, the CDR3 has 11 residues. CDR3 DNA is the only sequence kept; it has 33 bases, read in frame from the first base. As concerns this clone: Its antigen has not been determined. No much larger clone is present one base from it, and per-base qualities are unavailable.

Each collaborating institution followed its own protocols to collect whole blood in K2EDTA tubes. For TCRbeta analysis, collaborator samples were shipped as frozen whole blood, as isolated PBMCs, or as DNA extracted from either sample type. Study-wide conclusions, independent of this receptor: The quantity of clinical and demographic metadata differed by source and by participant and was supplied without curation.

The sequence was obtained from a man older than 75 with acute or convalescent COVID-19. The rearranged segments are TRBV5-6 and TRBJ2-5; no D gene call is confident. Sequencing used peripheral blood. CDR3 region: CASSREETQYF. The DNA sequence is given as TGTGCCAGCAGCAGAGAAGAGACCCAGTACTTC. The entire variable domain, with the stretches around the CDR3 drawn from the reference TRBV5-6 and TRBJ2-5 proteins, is DAGVTQSPTHLIKTRGQQVTLRCSPKSGHDTVSWYQQALGQGPQFIFQYYEEEERQRGNFPDRFSGHQFPNYSSELNVNALLLGDSALYLCASSREETQYFGPGTRLLVL.